Shown below are 3 T cell receptor beta chains from a single sample sequenced in a study of cytomegalovirus exposure and HLA in healthy donors. PCR primers comprised 60 Vbeta and 13 Jbeta primers. Sequencing was performed with immunoSEQ multiplex PCR; in TCRdb, only in-frame clones are kept and a portion is missing. The top ten hold about 0.25% of the sample, which has about 210,000 clones, 80% to 90% seen once. The sequenced material came from PBMCs. These receptors were obtained from a girl aged 2 to 9 in good health and CMV-seronegative.

The chain couples TRBV19 to TRBJ1-3; D is uncertain. This CDR3 has 15 amino acids. Trimming removed 2 bases from V and 1 base from J, with 9 bases in between. Germline V lookup: CDR1 LNHDA, CDR2 SQIVND (reference sequence). In nucleotides, the CDR3 is TGTGCCAGTAGTATAAACAGCTTATCTGGAAACACCATATATTTT. It codes for CASSINSLSGNTIYF. The full variable domain, completed using reference TRBV19 and TRBJ1-3, is DGGITQSPKYLFRKEGQNVTLSCEQNLNHDAMYWYRQDPGQGLRLIYYSQIVNDFQKGDIAEGYSVSREKKESFPLTVTSAQKNPTAFYLCASSINSLSGNTIYFGEGSWLTVV.

This rearrangement joins TRBV9 to TRBJ2-5, with 14 bases identical to TRBD2. This CDR3 has 17 amino acids. CDR1 is SGDLS, CDR2 YYNGEE, per germline. V shed 0 bases and J 4 bases; nucleotides not matched to a gene: 5. The CDR3 DNA is TGTGCCAGCAGCGTAGGGACTAGCGGGGGGTCAGGAGAGACCCAGTACTTC. It specifies CASSVGTSGGSGETQYF. The complete variable domain, with remaining parts taken from reference TRBV9 and TRBJ2-5, reads DSGVTQTPKHLITATGQRVTLRCSPRSGDLSVYWYQQSLDQGLQFLIQYYNGEERAKGNILERFSAQQFPDLHSELNLSSLELGDSALYFCASSVGTSGGSGETQYFGPGTRLLVL.

CDR3 residues: CASSLRRLDGYTF. The CDR3 coding sequence is TGCGCCAGCAGCTTGCGCCGCCTAGATGGCTACACCTTC. The J gene is TRBJ1-2, the V gene TRBV5-1; the D is unclear. Trimming removed 1 base at V and 6 bases at J, with 10 bases between. The V gene's germline CDR1 is SGHRS and CDR2 YFSETQ. The CDR3 loop spans 13 amino acids.